One and the same sample provided the 15 T cell receptor beta chains below, sequenced in a study of PD-L1 blockade in urothelial cancer. Method: immunoSEQ multiplex PCR; TCRdb's copy keeps in-frame clones and lacks some. The table has 50,000 to 65,000 clones, 86% seen once; the top ten hold 2.5% to 3.5%. Sequences were derived from PBMCs, sampled around atezolizumab (anti-PD-L1) treatment. The source of these receptors is a man aged 45-60 years with urothelial cancer.

V gene TRBV28 combines with J gene TRBJ2-4, with a weak D call TRBD2 (7 bases). The CDR3 spans 13 residues. Trimming pared 7 bases from V and 8 bases from J, leaving 15 bases between. In germline, CDR1 is MDHEN, CDR2 SYDVKM. The CDR3 protein is CASKGGGRDIQYF. The CDR3 DNA is TGTGCCAGCAAAGGGGGGGGGCGGGACATTCAGTACTTC.

The J gene is TRBJ2-1, the V gene TRBV15; D remains ambiguous. The germline V gene has CDR1 LNHNV and CDR2 YYDKDF (reference sequence). This CDR3 is 21 amino acids long. Between the trimmed V and J ends, which lost 0 bases and 0 bases, there was a span of 24 bases. CDR3 protein: CATSRDWAIARLQSSYNEQFF. The CDR3 DNA is TGTGCCACCAGCAGAGATTGGGCTATCGCCCGGCTCCAGAGCTCCTACAATGAGCAGTTCTTC.

This chain uses TRBV5-8 with TRBJ2-1; 14 nucleotides match TRBD2. The CDR3 sequence is 15 residues long. Unmatched junction bases numbered 12, after V lost 4 bases and J lost 15 bases. Germline V gives CDR1 SGHTS, CDR2 YDEGEE. This chain's CDR3 is CASSRMGLAGVGPFF. CDR3 coding DNA: TGTGCCAGCAGCCGAATGGGACTAGCGGGAGTTGGTCCGTTCTTC.

CDR3 coding DNA: TGTGCCAGCACGGGACTAGCGGGCTACAATGAGCAGTTCTTC. This translates into CASTGLAGYNEQFF. This chain links TRBV27 with TRBJ2-1, with 12 bases fitting TRBD2. V shed 7 bases and J 3 bases; nucleotides not matched to a gene: 1. Germline CDR1 is MNHEY and CDR2 is SMNVEV (reference sequence). This CDR3 comprises 14 residues.

A remark on this clone: Distinct nucleotide sequences in the sample also encode this CDR3. In DNA form, the CDR3 reads TGTGCCAGCAGTCTTAGCGGACTGAACACCGGGGAGCTGTTTTTT. It translates to CASSLSGLNTGELFF. The rearrangement uses TRBV28 and TRBJ2-2; D may be TRBD2 (6 bases). Germline V gene data show CDR1 as MDHEN and CDR2 as SYDVKM. V lost 5 bases and J lost 1, with 11 bases in between. This CDR3 has 15 residues.

The chain recombines TRBV13 with TRBJ2-3; 12 nucleotides line up with TRBD2. Per germline, CDR1 PRHDT and CDR2 FYEKMQ (reference sequence). The CDR3 consists of 19 residues. The junction had 13 bases not matched to a gene; V was cut back by 4 bases and J by 2 bases. Here the CDR3 DNA reads TGTGCCAGCAGCTCCTACGCTAGCGGGAGGGCAGGGTACACAGATACGCAGTATTTT. Its protein is CASSSYASGRAGYTDTQYF.

This clone has just a few counts. The rearrangement uses TRBV7-3 and TRBJ2-1; D unresolved. Trimming removed 0 bases at V and 0 bases at J, with 9 bases between. Germline V gene lookup returns CDR1 SGHTA and CDR2 FQGTGA. The CDR3 covers 16 residues. In nucleotides, the CDR3 is TGTGCCAGCAGCTTAACGGGCGCGTTCTCCTACAATGAGCAGTTCTTC. This encodes CASSLTGAFSYNEQFF.

The V gene is TRBV5-1, the J gene TRBJ2-5; D perhaps matches TRBD1 (7 bases). The germline CDR1 and CDR2 sequences are SGHRS and YFSETQ. The CDR3 is made up of 15 amino acids. V lost 6 bases and J lost 4, with 19 bases in between. Written as DNA, the CDR3 is TGCGCCAGCAACCCGACAGGGAAGGGAGGAGAGACCCAGTACTTC. Its translation is CASNPTGKGGETQYF. Full variable domain (outside the CDR3, taken from reference TRBV5-1 and TRBJ2-5): KAGVTQTPRYLIKTRGQQVTLSCSPISGHRSVSWYQQTPGQGLQFLFEYFSETQRNKGNFPGRFSGRQFSNSRSEMNVSTLELGDSALYLCASNPTGKGGETQYFGPGTRLLVL.

This chain links TRBV29-1 with TRBJ2-7, with TRBD2 identical over 12 bases. Germline V gives CDR1 SQVTM, CDR2 ANQGSEA. With V trimmed by 7 bases and J by 0 bases, 13 bases remained unmatched. There are 17 residues in the CDR3. The CDR3 loop is CSALTPGLAGSSYEQYF. CDR3 coding DNA: TGCAGCGCTTTAACCCCGGGACTAGCGGGCTCCTCCTACGAGCAGTACTTC.

J is TRBJ2-1 and V is TRBV7-3, with D maybe TRBD2 (6 bases). Trimming took 1 base from V and 9 from J, leaving 16 bases between them. The CDR3 has 15 amino acids. Germline lookup yields CDR1 SGHTA and CDR2 FQGTGA. The CDR3: CASSLILGGLGEQFF. The CDR3 nucleotides are TGTGCCAGCAGCTTAATTCTTGGAGGGCTGGGTGAGCAGTTCTTC.

V usage is TRBV5-1 and J usage is TRBJ2-1; no clear D. From germline, CDR1 is SGHRS and CDR2 YFSETQ. There are 14 residues in the CDR3. The V end lost 5 bases, the J end lost 0 bases, and 9 bases lay between the germline ends. The CDR3 DNA reads as TGCGCCAGCAGTAGGAGAAGCTCCTACAATGAGCAGTTCTTC. Translation gives CASSRRSSYNEQFF.

The CDR3 sequence is CASSVQGRENGYTF. The CDR3 nucleotides read TGTGCCAGCAGTGTACAGGGAAGGGAGAATGGCTACACCTTC. J is TRBJ1-2 and V is TRBV25-1; the D gene is possibly TRBD1 (6 bases). The CDR3 extends over 14 amino acids. The V and J ends lost 4 bases and 6 bases respectively, with 15 bases between them. Germline lookup yields CDR1 MGHDK and CDR2 SYGVNS.

This sequence joins TRBV6-5 and TRBJ1-3; maybe TRBD1 (6 bases). The CDR3 runs 14 residues. From germline, CDR1 is MNHEY and CDR2 SVGAGI. Trimming cost V 6 bases and J 4 bases, with 13 bases left between them. CDR3 sequence: CASRPGHTGNTIYF. The CDR3 DNA reads as TGTGCCAGCAGGCCGGGACATACCGGAAACACCATATATTTT.

This clone was observed once. V usage is TRBV27 and J usage is TRBJ2-7; 8 nucleotides match TRBD2. The CDR3 runs 16 residues. Germline assignment: CDR1 MNHEY and CDR2 SMNVEV (reference sequence). Losses at the gene ends were 1 base for V and 9 bases for J; bases not matched to a gene: 14. Written as DNA, the CDR3 is TGTGCCAGCAGTTTATTTTCGAGCGGGAGTCTTTTAGGGCAGTACTTC. Protein sequence: CASSLFSSGSLLGQYF.

The J gene is TRBJ2-7, the V gene TRBV6-1; weak D call: TRBD2 (5 bases). There are 14 residues in the CDR3. Germline V lookup: CDR1 MNHNS, CDR2 SASEGT. The V end lost 2 bases, the J end lost 6 bases, and 14 bases lay between the germline ends. CDR3 protein: CASSESGVYGEQYF. For the CDR3, the DNA is TGTGCCAGCAGTGAATCCGGGGTGTACGGCGAGCAGTACTTC.